The 25 T cell receptor beta chains presented below share a single source sample, sequenced in a study of vaccination effects on CD4 cells after COVID-19. Some clones are missing from TCRdb's copy, which holds only in-frame ones; the method was immunoSEQ multiplex PCR. Altogether under 55,000 clones are present, approximately 72% being singletons, with the ten largest covering approximately 28%. Their recognized antigens are unknown. After expansion with viral peptide pools in the ViraFEST assay, antigen-specific CD4+ T cells were sequenced. Investigators separated out CD4+ T cells once 10 days of culture had passed. Sometime from March through December 2020, the person acquired a SARS-CoV-2 infection that PCR confirmed. The sample in question was CD4+ T cells from PBMCs cultured with a peptide pool, obtained before COVID-19 vaccination. These receptors all stem from a human donor who had a prior SARS-CoV-2 infection.

This chain links TRBV29-1 with TRBJ2-1, with TRBD2 matching over 9 bases. The germline gives CDR1 SQVTM, CDR2 ANQGSEA. This CDR3 spans 14 amino acids. Trimming took 6 bases from V and 9 from J; bases not matched to a gene: 12. CDR3 DNA sequence: TGCAGCGTCGCAATAGGACTAGCGTCAGGTGAGCAGTTCTTC. Its translation: CSVAIGLASGEQFF.

The V gene is TRBV11-2, the J gene TRBJ2-1, with D maybe TRBD1 (6 bases). V was clipped by 5 bases and J by 3 bases, with 14 bases between them. This CDR3 has 15 amino acids. Germline CDR1 SGHAT, CDR2 FQNNGV. The CDR3 here is CASSLRQDYYNEQFF. The CDR3 DNA is TGTGCCAGCAGCCTGCGACAGGATTACTACAATGAGCAGTTCTTC.

This sequence joins TRBV5-1 and TRBJ2-5; D uncertain. Germline values: CDR1 SGHRS, CDR2 YFSETQ. With 0 bases removed from V and 1 base from J, the gap between germline ends came to 7 bases. The length of the CDR3 is 14 residues. The CDR3 DNA reads TGCGCCAGCAGCTTGGGTCGGCCCCAAGAGACCCAGTACTTC. It translates to CASSLGRPQETQYF.

The V call is TRBV6-5, the J call TRBJ2-5; 7 bases map to TRBD2. The V and J ends lost 5 bases and 5 bases, in that order; junction bases with no gene match: 8. The CDR3 runs 14 residues. The germline V gene has CDR1 MNHEY and CDR2 SVGAGI. CDR3 region: CASSLSGTLETQYF. CDR3 nucleotides: TGTGCCAGCAGTCTAAGCGGGACTTTGGAGACCCAGTACTTC.

V usage is TRBV28 and J usage is TRBJ2-7, with 8 positions matching TRBD2. CDR3 size: 16 residues. Trimming at V came to 5 bases and at J to 2 bases, leaving 11 bases not matched to a gene. Germline V gene data show CDR1 as MDHEN and CDR2 as SYDVKM. The DNA for the CDR3 is TGTGCCAGCAGTACCTCAAGCGGGGGAACGACCTACGAGCAGTACTTC. The encoded protein is CASSTSSGGTTYEQYF.

V usage is TRBV5-4 and J usage is TRBJ2-3; D is unclear. V lost 0 bases and J lost 2, with 10 bases in between. CDR1 is SGHNT, CDR2 YYREEE, per germline (reference sequence). The CDR3 contains 15 residues. The CDR3 bases are TGTGCCAGCAGCTTGGTAGAGGCGCTCACAGATACGCAGTATTTT. Translating gives CASSLVEALTDTQYF.

This clone is large (0.1 to 1%) by share. The rearrangement joins TRBV5-1 to TRBJ2-1; 9 positions match TRBD1. This CDR3 spans 14 amino acids. J gave up 4 bases and V 5 bases, and 4 bases lay outside the gene matches. Germline CDR1 is SGHRS and CDR2 is YFSETQ. The CDR3 loop is CASRGQGLYNEQFF. The CDR3 DNA reads TGCGCCAGCAGGGGACAGGGTCTTTACAATGAGCAGTTCTTC.

The rearrangement joins TRBV6-1 to TRBJ1-3; weak D call: TRBD1 (5 bases). The V and J ends lost 1 base and 2 bases respectively, with 18 bases between them. Germline values: CDR1 MNHNS, CDR2 SASEGT. The CDR3 consists of 18 residues. The CDR3 nucleotides are TGTGCCAGCAGTGAAGGGGATTGGAAAGGGACGACTGGAAACACCATATATTTT. It encodes CASSEGDWKGTTGNTIYF.

The chain couples TRBV4-2 to TRBJ2-7; 9 nucleotides align to TRBD2. J gave up 4 bases and V 1 base, and 8 bases lay outside the gene matches. The length of the CDR3 is 16 residues. Looked up from germline, CDR1 is LGHNA and CDR2 is YNFKEQ. The CDR3 DNA reads as TGTGCCAGCAGCCAAGTGGGGGCGCTAGCGGGGTACGAGCAGTACTTC. Its protein is CASSQVGALAGYEQYF.

This clone was seen a few times. The V gene is TRBV5-6, the J gene TRBJ1-5; D might be TRBD1 (6 bases). V lost 4 bases, J lost 4 bases, and 15 bases lay in between. CDR1 and CDR2 (germline): SGHDT, YYEEEE. The CDR3 spans 15 residues. CDR3 amino acids: CASSQWGRSNQPQHF. CDR3 DNA: TGTGCCAGCAGCCAGTGGGGGCGGAGTAATCAGCCCCAGCATTTT. The whole variable domain, remainder taken from reference TRBV5-6 and TRBJ1-5, is DAGVTQSPTHLIKTRGQQVTLRCSPKSGHDTVSWYQQALGQGPQFIFQYYEEEERQRGNFPDRFSGHQFPNYSSELNVNALLLGDSALYLCASSQWGRSNQPQHFGDGTRLSIL.

This clone was counted once. CDR3 region: CASSYGQMAYNEQFF. CDR3 sequence (DNA): TGTGCCAGCAGTTACGGACAGATGGCCTACAATGAGCAGTTCTTC. This sequence joins TRBV6-2 or TRBV6-3 and TRBJ2-1, with TRBD1 as a possible D gene (6 bases). Germline V gives CDR1 MNHEY, CDR2 SVGEGT. The CDR3 is made up of 15 amino acids. V lost 2 bases and J 2 bases, leaving 10 bases between the germline ends.

This clone was recorded once. The chain employs TRBV5-1 and TRBJ2-1; TRBD2 matches 11 bases. CDR1 and CDR2 from the germline V gene are SGHRS and YFSETQ. The CDR3 is 16 amino acids. V trimming: 5 bases; J trimming: 8 bases; junction bases outside the gene matches: 12. CDR3 region: CASRRNVAGGPDEQFF. The CDR3 coding sequence is TGCGCCAGCAGGAGAAATGTAGCGGGGGGGCCTGATGAGCAGTTCTTC.

The V call is TRBV6-5, the J call TRBJ2-1; 7 bases are shared with TRBD1. The CDR3 contains 14 residues. Germline V gives CDR1 MNHEY, CDR2 SVGAGI. Trimming cost V 6 bases and J 4 bases; bases outside gene matches: 6. The CDR3 nucleotides read TGTGCCAGCAGGCACGGGACAGAATACAATGAGCAGTTCTTC. As protein: CASRHGTEYNEQFF.

The genes are TRBV28 and TRBJ2-7, with 7 bases fitting TRBD1. Germline V lookup: CDR1 MDHEN, CDR2 SYDVKM. Trimming took 3 bases from V and 6 from J; bases not matched to a gene: 8. The CDR3 extends over 14 amino acids. The CDR3 sequence is CASSFTGDRAEQYF. Written as DNA, the CDR3 is TGTGCCAGCAGTTTTACGGGCGACAGGGCCGAGCAGTACTTC.

Worth noting for this clone: This sample also contains other DNA sequences that code for the same CDR3. V is TRBV5-4 and J is TRBJ1-2; D possibly corresponds to TRBD1 (6 bases). V gave up 5 bases and J gave up 2 bases, with 10 bases separating them. Germline V gene lookup returns CDR1 SGHNT and CDR2 YYREEE (reference sequence). CDR3 length equals 13 residues. The CDR3: CASSPDRNYGYTF. In DNA form, the CDR3 reads TGTGCCAGCAGTCCGGACAGAAACTATGGCTACACCTTC.

This sequence joins TRBV5-1 and TRBJ1-3, with TRBD1 as a possible D gene (6 bases). V lost 0 bases to trimming and J lost 2 bases, with 9 bases between them. CDR1 and CDR2 (germline): SGHRS, YFSETQ. CDR3 length: 15 residues. DNA of the CDR3: TGCGCCAGCAGCTTGGCAACAGGGCCTGGAAACACCATATATTTT. Translation gives CASSLATGPGNTIYF.

CDR3 bases: TGTGCCAGCAGCGTATTTGTGAACACTGAAGCTTTCTTT. Protein product: CASSVFVNTEAFF. The J gene is TRBJ1-1, the V gene TRBV9; D not certain. The CDR3 spans 13 residues. Germline V lookup: CDR1 SGDLS, CDR2 YYNGEE. V was cut by 1 base and J by 0 bases, with 4 bases left in between.

This chain joins TRBV9 and TRBJ2-7, with D unclear. Trimming took off 1 base at V and 0 bases at J, with 8 bases between the two ends. Per germline, CDR1 SGDLS and CDR2 YYNGEE. The CDR3 has 14 residues. The CDR3, as DNA: TGTGCCAGCAGCGTACACGGAGACTCCTACGAGCAGTACTTC. This translates into CASSVHGDSYEQYF.

V is TRBV4-3 and J is TRBJ2-7; the D is unclear. The CDR3 contains 13 residues. Germline V gene lookup returns CDR1 LGHNA and CDR2 YSLEER. Trimming cost V 0 bases and J 4 bases, with 7 bases left between them. Written as DNA, the CDR3 is TGCGCCAGCAGCCAAGACGTCAGATACGAGCAGTACTTC. Residues: CASSQDVRYEQYF.

The chain joins TRBV9 to TRBJ1-2; D is ambiguous. This CDR3 has 15 residues. The V end was cut by 5 bases, the J end by 0 bases, with 14 bases between. Germline loops: CDR1 SGDLS, CDR2 YYNGEE. The CDR3 loop is CASSQGSISNYGYTF. The CDR3 coding sequence is TGTGCCAGCAGTCAAGGGAGTATATCTAACTATGGCTACACCTTC.

The genes are TRBV25-1 and TRBJ2-5; a possible D gene is TRBD1 (5 bases). CDR1 is MGHDK and CDR2 is SYGVNS in the germline V gene. Trimming removed 6 bases from V and 4 bases from J, with 12 bases in between. The CDR3 extends over 13 amino acids. The CDR3 DNA reads as TGTGCCAGCAGGTCGCTGACAGTAGAGACCCAGTACTTC. It specifies CASRSLTVETQYF.

The count of this clone is one. The genes are TRBV5-1 and TRBJ1-2; 7 bases match TRBD1. The germline gives CDR1 SGHRS, CDR2 YFSETQ. CDR3 length: 20 amino acids. Unmatched junction bases numbered 17, after V lost 0 bases and J lost 0 bases. CDR3 protein: CASSLVPRQGRTASNYGYTF. CDR3 coding DNA: TGCGCCAGCAGCTTGGTCCCTAGACAGGGAAGAACAGCGTCTAACTATGGCTACACCTTC.

V usage is TRBV6-5 and J usage is TRBJ2-7; TRBD1 aligns across 7 bases. CDR1 MNHEY and CDR2 SVGAGI come from the germline V gene. The CDR3 is made up of 15 amino acids. V gave up 1 base and J gave up 4 bases; unmatched junction bases: 7. The CDR3 DNA is TGTGCCAGCAGTTACTTTGCGGTGGGACAGTACGAGCAGTACTTC. It translates to CASSYFAVGQYEQYF.

The V gene is TRBV27, the J gene TRBJ1-6, with D unclear. CDR3 length: 15 residues. V shed 8 bases and J shed 7 bases, with 18 bases lying between them. Germline lookup yields CDR1 MNHEY and CDR2 SMNVEV (reference sequence). The CDR3 sequence is CASSILPGANSPLHF. The CDR3 bases are TGTGCCAGCTCCATTCTACCGGGCGCGAATTCACCCCTCCACTTT.

The CDR3: CSVRWSQGTDTQYF. Written as DNA, the CDR3 is TGCAGCGTTAGATGGTCACAGGGCACAGATACGCAGTATTTT. The chain recombines TRBV29-1 with TRBJ2-3, with D maybe TRBD1 (5 bases). This CDR3 has 14 amino acids. V lost 5 bases to trimming and J lost 1 base, with 13 bases between them. Germline CDR1 and CDR2: SQVTM and ANQGSEA.